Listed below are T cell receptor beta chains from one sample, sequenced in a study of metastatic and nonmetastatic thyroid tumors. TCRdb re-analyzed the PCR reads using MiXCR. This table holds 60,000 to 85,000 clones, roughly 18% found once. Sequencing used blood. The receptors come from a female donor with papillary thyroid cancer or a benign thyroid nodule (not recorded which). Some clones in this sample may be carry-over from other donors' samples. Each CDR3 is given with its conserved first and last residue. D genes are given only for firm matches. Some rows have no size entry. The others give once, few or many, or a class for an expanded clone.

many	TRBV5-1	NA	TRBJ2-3	CASSLAFSDTQYF	TGCGCCAGCAGCTTGGCTTTTTCGGATACGCAGTATTTT
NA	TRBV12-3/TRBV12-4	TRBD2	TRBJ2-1	CASSLRAGGPGNEQFF	TGTGCCAGCAGTTTAAGGGCGGGAGGGCCGGGCAATGAGCAGTTCTTC
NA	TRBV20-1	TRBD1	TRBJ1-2	CSARDPGTVLYGYTF	TGCAGTGCTAGAGACCCCGGGACAGTCCTCTATGGCTACACCTTC
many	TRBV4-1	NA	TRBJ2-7	CASSQRTGTYEQYF	TGCGCCAGCAGCCAACGGACGGGCACCTACGAGCAGTACTTC
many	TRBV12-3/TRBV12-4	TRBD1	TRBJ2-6	CASSGQGAISGANVLTF	TGTGCCAGCAGCGGACAGGGGGCTATCTCTGGGGCCAACGTCCTGACTTTC
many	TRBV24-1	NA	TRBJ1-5	CATSDFGDQPQHF	TGTGCCACCAGTGATTTCGGCGATCAGCCTCAGCATTTT
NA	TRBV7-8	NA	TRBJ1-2	CASSLTPATNYGYTF	TGTGCCAGCAGCTTAACCCCAGCAACTAACTATGGCTACACCTTC
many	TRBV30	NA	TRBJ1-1	CAWSVPPGSEAFF	TGTGCCTGGAGTGTACCCCCAGGTTCTGAAGCTTTCTTT
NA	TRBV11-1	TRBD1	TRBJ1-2	CASSRQGAYGYTF	TGTGCCAGCAGTCGACAGGGGGCATATGGCTACACCTTC
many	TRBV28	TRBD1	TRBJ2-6	CASMQGAEAGANVLTF	TGTGCCAGCATGCAGGGGGCGGAAGCTGGGGCCAACGTCCTGACTTTC
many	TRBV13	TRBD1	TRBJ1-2	CASSLQGAFYGYTF	TGTGCCAGCAGTTTACAGGGGGCGTTCTATGGCTACACCTTC
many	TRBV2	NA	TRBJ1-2	CASSEGYTF	TGTGCCAGCAGTGAGGGCTACACCTTC
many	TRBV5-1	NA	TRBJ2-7	CASSPNRGNEQYF	TGCGCCAGCAGCCCGAATCGGGGTAACGAGCAGTACTTC
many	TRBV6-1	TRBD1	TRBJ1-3	CASTRTGGNTIYF	TGTGCCAGCACCCGGACAGGGGGAAACACCATATATTTT
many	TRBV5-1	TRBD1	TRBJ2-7	CASSVGQGINEQYF	TGCGCCAGCAGCGTAGGACAGGGAATCAACGAGCAGTACTTC
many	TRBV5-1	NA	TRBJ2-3	CASSFLEHTDTQYF	TGCGCCAGCAGCTTCTTGGAGCACACAGATACGCAGTATTTT
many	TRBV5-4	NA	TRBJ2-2	CASHAQGDTGELFF	TGTGCCAGCCACGCCCAGGGCGACACCGGGGAGCTGTTTTTT
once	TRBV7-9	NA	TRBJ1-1	CASSELRTTLF	TGTGCCAGCAGCGAGCTGCGGACAACTCTCTTT
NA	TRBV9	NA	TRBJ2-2	CASSGTQAAVGELFF	TGTGCCAGCAGCGGGACCCAGGCGGCAGTTGGGGAGCTGTTTTTT
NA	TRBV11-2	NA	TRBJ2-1	CASSPSRRDNEQFF	TGTGCCAGCAGCCCTAGCAGGAGGGACAATGAGCAGTTCTTC
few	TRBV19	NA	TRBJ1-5	CASSQGLGGSQPQHF	TGTGCCAGTAGTCAGGGACTTGGTGGCAGTCAGCCCCAGCATTTT
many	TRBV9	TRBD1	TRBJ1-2	CASSTGGNYGYTF	TGTGCCAGCAGCACAGGGGGGAACTATGGCTACACCTTC